This T cell receptor (beta chain) was obtained from a study of T cell repertoires in cytomegalovirus infection. Whole-study results and caveats: In two of eight donors, the top clonotype was HLA-C-restricted CMV-specific.

TCRdb used MiXCR to reprocess the reads, holding one entry per CDR3 protein. The data show about 230,000 distinct CDR3 sequences, about 7% seen once. Many counts were recorded for this clonotype. No antigen is known for it. The V end lost 5 bases, the J end lost 6 bases, and 10 bases lay between the germline ends. The CDR3 extends over 13 amino acids. Germline CDR1 and CDR2: LNHDA and SQIVND (reference sequence). This chain links TRBV19 with TRBJ1-4, with D possibly being TRBD1 (5 bases). The TCR was taken from a human donor in good health (CMV status not recorded). Some clones in this sample may be carry-over from other donors' samples. The sample was PBMCs. The CDR3 sequence is CASSPRDYEKLFF. The CDR3 DNA reads TGTGCCAGTAGTCCACGGGACTATGAAAAACTGTTTTTT.